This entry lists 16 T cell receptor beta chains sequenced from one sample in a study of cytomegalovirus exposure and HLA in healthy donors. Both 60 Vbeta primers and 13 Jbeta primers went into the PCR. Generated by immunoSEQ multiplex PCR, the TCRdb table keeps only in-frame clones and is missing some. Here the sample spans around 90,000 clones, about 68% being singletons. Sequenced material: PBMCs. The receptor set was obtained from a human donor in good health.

The CDR3 DNA follows: TGCGCCAGCAGCTTTACTGAAATCTATGGCTACACCTTC. Encoded protein: CASSFTEIYGYTF. V usage is TRBV5-1 and J usage is TRBJ1-2; no clear D. Trimming pared 2 bases from V and 4 bases from J, leaving 9 bases between. The length of the CDR3 is 13 residues. Per the germline V gene, CDR1 is SGHRS and CDR2 is YFSETQ.

CDR3 DNA: TGTGCCACCAGCAGAGGTCCAGGACAGGACCTCTACAATGAGCAGTTCTTC. Protein product: CATSRGPGQDLYNEQFF. J is TRBJ2-1 and V is TRBV15; TRBD1 matches at 7 bases. The CDR3 spans 17 residues. After removal of 1 base from V and 3 bases from J, the junction contained 9 bases not matched to a gene. Germline loops: CDR1 LNHNV, CDR2 YYDKDF (reference sequence).

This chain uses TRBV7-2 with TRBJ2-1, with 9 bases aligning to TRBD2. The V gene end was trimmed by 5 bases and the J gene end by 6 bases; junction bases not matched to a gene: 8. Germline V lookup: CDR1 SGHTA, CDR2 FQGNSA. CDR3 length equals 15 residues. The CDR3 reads CASSHEGLAGNEQFF. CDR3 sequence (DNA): TGTGCCAGCAGCCACGAGGGACTAGCAGGCAATGAGCAGTTCTTC.

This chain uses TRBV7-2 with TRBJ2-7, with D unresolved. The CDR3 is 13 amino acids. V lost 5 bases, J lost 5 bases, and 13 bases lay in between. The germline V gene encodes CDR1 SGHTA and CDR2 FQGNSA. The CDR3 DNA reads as TGTGCCAGCAGCCCCAGGATGTTCAACGAGCAGTACTTC. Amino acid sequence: CASSPRMFNEQYF. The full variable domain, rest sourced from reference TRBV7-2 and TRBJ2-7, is GAGVSQSPSNKVTEKGKDVELRCDPISGHTALYWYRQSLGQGLEFLIYFQGNSAPDKSGLPSDRFSAERTGGSVSTLTIQRTQQEDSAVYLCASSPRMFNEQYFGPGTRLTVT.

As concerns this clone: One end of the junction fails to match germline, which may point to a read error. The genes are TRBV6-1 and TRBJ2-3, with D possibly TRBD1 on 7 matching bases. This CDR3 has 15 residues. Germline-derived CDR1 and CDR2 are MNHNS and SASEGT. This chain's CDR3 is CASSDPFGGTDAQYF. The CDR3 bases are TGTGCCAGCAGTGATCCTTTTGGGGGGACAGATGCGCAGTATTTT.

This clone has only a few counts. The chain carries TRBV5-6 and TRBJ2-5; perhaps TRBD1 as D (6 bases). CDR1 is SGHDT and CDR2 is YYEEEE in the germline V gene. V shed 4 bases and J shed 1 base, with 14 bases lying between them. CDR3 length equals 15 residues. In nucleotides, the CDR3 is TGTGCCAGCAGCCTAAACTGGGGGCCCCAAGAGACCCAGTACTTC. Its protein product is CASSLNWGPQETQYF.

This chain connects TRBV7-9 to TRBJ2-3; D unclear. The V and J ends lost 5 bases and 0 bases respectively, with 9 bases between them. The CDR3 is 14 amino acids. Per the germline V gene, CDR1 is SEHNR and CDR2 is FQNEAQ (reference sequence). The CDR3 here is CASSPFLSTDTQYF. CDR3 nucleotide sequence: TGTGCCAGCAGCCCTTTTCTCAGCACAGATACGCAGTATTTT.

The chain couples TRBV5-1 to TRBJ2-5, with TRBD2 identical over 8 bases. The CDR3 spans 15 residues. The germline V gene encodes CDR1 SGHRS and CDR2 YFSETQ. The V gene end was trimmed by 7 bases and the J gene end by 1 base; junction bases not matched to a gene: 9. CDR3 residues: CASHLGGGFQETQYF. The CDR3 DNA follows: TGCGCCAGCCACCTGGGCGGGGGGTTCCAAGAGACCCAGTACTTC. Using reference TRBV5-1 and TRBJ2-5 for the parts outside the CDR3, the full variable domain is KAGVTQTPRYLIKTRGQQVTLSCSPISGHRSVSWYQQTPGQGLQFLFEYFSETQRNKGNFPGRFSGRQFSNSRSEMNVSTLELGDSALYLCASHLGGGFQETQYFGPGTRLLVL.

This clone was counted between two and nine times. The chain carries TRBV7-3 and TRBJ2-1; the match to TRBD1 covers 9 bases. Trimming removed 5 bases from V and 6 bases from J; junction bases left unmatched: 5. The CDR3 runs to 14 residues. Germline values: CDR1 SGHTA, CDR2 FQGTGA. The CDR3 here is CASSAGTGFNEQFF. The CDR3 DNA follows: TGTGCCAGCAGCGCCGGGACAGGGTTCAATGAGCAGTTCTTC.

CDR3 DNA: TGTGCCAGCAGCTTAGATACAACTAATGAAAAACTGTTTTTT. Protein sequence: CASSLDTTNEKLFF. The chain links TRBV11-1 to TRBJ1-4; D unresolved. From germline, CDR1 is SGHAT and CDR2 FQDESV (reference sequence). V was shortened by 1 base and J by 0 bases, with 3 bases between the two germline ends. The CDR3 is 14 amino acids.

The CDR3 sequence: CASSLGGGSRNTEAFF. CDR3 bases: TGTGCCAGCAGCTTGGGAGGGGGCAGTAGGAACACTGAAGCTTTCTTT. The rearrangement uses TRBV5-4 and TRBJ1-1; the match to TRBD1 covers 7 bases. Germline CDR1 is SGHNT and CDR2 is YYREEE (reference sequence). This CDR3 is 16 amino acids long. V was clipped by 0 bases and J by 1 base; unmatched bases: 6.

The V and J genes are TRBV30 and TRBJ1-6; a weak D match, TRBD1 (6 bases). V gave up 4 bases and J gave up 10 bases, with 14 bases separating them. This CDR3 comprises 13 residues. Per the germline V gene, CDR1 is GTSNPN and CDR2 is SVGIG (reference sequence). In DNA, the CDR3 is TGTGCCTGGACAGGGGAAGTCTCCTCACCCCTCCACTTT. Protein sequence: CAWTGEVSSPLHF.

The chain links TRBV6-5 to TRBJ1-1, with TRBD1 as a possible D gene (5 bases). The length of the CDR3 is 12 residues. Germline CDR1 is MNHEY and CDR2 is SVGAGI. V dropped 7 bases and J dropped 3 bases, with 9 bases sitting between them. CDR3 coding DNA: TGTGCCAGCACAAGGGGCGACACTGAAGCTTTCTTT. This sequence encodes CASTRGDTEAFF.

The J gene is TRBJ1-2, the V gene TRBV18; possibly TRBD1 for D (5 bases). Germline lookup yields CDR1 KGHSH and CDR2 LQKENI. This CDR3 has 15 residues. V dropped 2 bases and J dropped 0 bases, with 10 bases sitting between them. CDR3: CASSPLGAANYGYTF. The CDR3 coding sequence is TGTGCCAGCTCACCATTAGGGGCAGCTAACTATGGCTACACCTTC.

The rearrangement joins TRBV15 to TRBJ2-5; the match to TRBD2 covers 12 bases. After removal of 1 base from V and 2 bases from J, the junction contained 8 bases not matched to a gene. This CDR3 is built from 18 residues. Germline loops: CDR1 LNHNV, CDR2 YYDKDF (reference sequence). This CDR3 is CATSRGASGGASQETQYF. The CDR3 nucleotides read TGTGCCACCAGCAGAGGGGCTAGCGGGGGGGCCTCGCAAGAGACCCAGTACTTC.

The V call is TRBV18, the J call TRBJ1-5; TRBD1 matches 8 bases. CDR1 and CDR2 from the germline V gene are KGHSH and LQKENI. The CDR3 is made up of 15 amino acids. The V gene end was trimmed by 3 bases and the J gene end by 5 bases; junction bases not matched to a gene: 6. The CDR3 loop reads CASSPRTGRDQPQHF. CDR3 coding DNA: TGTGCCAGCTCACCTCGGACAGGGAGGGATCAGCCCCAGCATTTT. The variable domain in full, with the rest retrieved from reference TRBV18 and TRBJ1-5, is NAGVMQNPRHLVRRRGQEARLRCSPMKGHSHVYWYRQLPEEGLKFMVYLQKENIIDESGMPKERFSAEFPKEGPSILRIQQVVRGDSAAYFCASSPRTGRDQPQHFGDGTRLSIL.